This TCR beta chain was obtained from a study of OX40 agonist ivuxolimab in advanced cancers. In terms of the full investigation: The costimulatory receptor OX40 (CD134) was targeted by ivuxolimab, a fully human IgG2 agonistic monoclonal antibody. A male proportion of about 79% and a mean age of approximately 62 years, ranging from about 20 to 80, were recorded for the dose-escalation cohort. The purpose of peripheral TCRbeta sequencing was to test whether ivuxolimab changed TCR sequence diversity and led to clonal T-cell expansion. Of the 50 to 55 patients in dose escalation, about 20 had hepatocellular carcinoma, around 15 had melanoma, 9 had renal cell carcinoma and 9 had head and neck cancer. Three dose-escalation patients achieved partial responses, one with hepatocellular carcinoma and two with cutaneous melanoma. The paper covers the monotherapy dose-escalation part of the phase I ivuxolimab trial, which included N ≈ 57 patients. Prior anti-PD-1, anti-PD-L1 or anti-CTLA-4 therapy was permitted, and checkpoint inhibitors had been received by around 40% of dose-escalation patients. Intravenous ivuxolimab was administered to patients every 2 weeks at six dose levels: 0.01, 0.1, 0.3, 1.5, 3 and 10 mg/kg. Overall study outcomes, separate from this receptor: On average, CD8+ T cells showed more expanded clones than CD4+ T cells after ivuxolimab. At doses of 0.1 to 3.0 mg/kg, clonal expansion of both CD4+ and CD8+ blood T cells was observed from baseline to week 6. Low levels of normalized T-cell clonal expansion were also seen in some patients who did not respond. Antigen specificity was not determined for the clonally expanded peripheral T cells. In the 0.1-3.0 mg/kg groups, partial responders had among the lowest normalized peripheral clonal expansion, particularly in CD8+ T cells.

Note on this clone: Its antigen is currently not known. One base away there is no much larger clone; base qualities are not given.

Patients with autoimmune disease history or receiving systemic immunosuppression were excluded from the trial. In every dose cohort, peripheral blood was drawn for TCR sequencing at baseline, cycle 4 day 1, and cycle 7 day 1. Samples were obtained from an open-label, multicenter, first-in-human phase I dose-escalation trial of ivuxolimab. The trial enrolled adults with locally advanced or metastatic head and neck squamous cell, hepatocellular, melanoma or renal cell carcinoma. Before TCR sequencing, CD4+ T cells and CD8+ T cells from peripheral blood were sorted into separate populations. For sequencing of the TCRbeta CDR3 region, genomic DNA was extracted from the sorted cells. The immunoSEQ Assay was used to sequence the TCRbeta CDR3 regions. TCRdb retrieved this table from immuneACCESS and kept in-frame rearrangements only. Not all clones are present; in checked studies, unresolved V genes account for under half, and no reason is known for the remainder. The table for this sample lists 47,000 or so clones; roughly 90% of them were counted only once. The ten biggest clones cover under 55% of the sample.

As encoded in the germline V gene, CDR1 is MDHEN while CDR2 is SYDVKM. From cysteine to phenylalanine, the CDR3 is 17 amino acids long. The retained sequence is limited to the CDR3, 51 bases, with the frame set at the first base. The germline V end is reduced by 6 bases and the J end by 8 bases; junction bases left unmatched: 14. This sample comprised CD4+ or CD8+ T cells sorted from blood, obtained in a trial of the OX40 agonist ivuxolimab. The TCR sequence derives from an adult with an advanced solid tumor such as melanoma, head and neck, liver or kidney cancer. Rearrangement joined TRBV28 to TRBJ1-4, and 11 junction bases match TRBD1. The DNA is TGTGCCAGCAGCCAAATCACCACCGGGACAGGGGGAGAAAAACTGTTTTTT. Translated, this is CASSQITTGTGGEKLFF.